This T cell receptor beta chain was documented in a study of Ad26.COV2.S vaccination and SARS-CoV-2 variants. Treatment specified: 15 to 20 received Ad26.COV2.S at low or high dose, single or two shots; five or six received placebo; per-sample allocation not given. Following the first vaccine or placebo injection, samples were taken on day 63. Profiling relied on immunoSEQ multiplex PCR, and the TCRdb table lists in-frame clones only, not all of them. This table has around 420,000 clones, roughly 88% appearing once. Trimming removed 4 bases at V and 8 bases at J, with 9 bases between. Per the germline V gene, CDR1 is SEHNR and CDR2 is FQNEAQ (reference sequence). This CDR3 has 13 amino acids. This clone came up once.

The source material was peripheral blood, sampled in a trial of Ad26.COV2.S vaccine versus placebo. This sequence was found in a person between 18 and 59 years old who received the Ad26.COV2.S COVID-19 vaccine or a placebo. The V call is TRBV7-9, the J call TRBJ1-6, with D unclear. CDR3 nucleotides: TGTGCCAGCAGCTCGACGGCGGATTCACCCCTCCACTTT. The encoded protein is CASSSTADSPLHF.